The 21 T cell receptor beta chains given below trace back to one sample, sequenced in a study of tumor-infiltrating lymphocytes in oesophageal squamous cell carcinoma. TCRdb recomputed calls from the PCR reads with MiXCR, one row per CDR3 protein. The table has approximately 15,000 distinct CDR3 sequences, 40% to 65% seen once. Sequencing input: esophageal tumor tissue. The receptors here all came from a male donor with esophageal squamous cell carcinoma.

The CDR3 loop reads CATEKQGGTEAFF. CDR3 in DNA: TGTGCTACGGAAAAACAAGGGGGCACTGAAGCTTTCTTT. V is TRBV12-5 and J is TRBJ2-5; D is perhaps TRBD1 (6 bases). The J call is in doubt because the DNA end fits TRBJ1-1 better. Germline V gene lookup returns CDR1 LGHNT and CDR2 FRNRAP. The CDR3 has 13 residues.

The genes are TRBV7-6 and TRBJ2-1, with 7 positions matching TRBD1. V dropped 3 bases and J dropped 1; count of bases not matched to a gene: 9. Germline CDR1 is SGHVS and CDR2 is FNYEAQ. CDR3 length equals 17 residues. This chain's CDR3 is CASSFGRQGFSYNEQFF. Written as DNA, the CDR3 is TGTGCCAGCAGCTTCGGTCGACAGGGATTTTCCTACAATGAGCAGTTCTTC.

The rearrangement joins TRBV20-1 to TRBJ1-2, with 7 bases that match TRBD1. V lost 5 bases, J lost 0 bases, and 3 bases stayed unmatched. The CDR3 is made up of 13 amino acids. Germline loops: CDR1 DFQATT, CDR2 SNEGSKA (reference sequence). CDR3 bases: TGCAGTGCTCGACAGGGATCTAACTATGGCTACACCTTC. This translates into CSARQGSNYGYTF.

This chain links TRBV7-2 with TRBJ1-1, with D possibly matching TRBD1 (6 bases). Germline V gives CDR1 SGHTA, CDR2 FQGNSA. The V end lost 1 base, the J end lost 6 bases, and 12 bases lay between the germline ends. The CDR3 extends over 14 amino acids. The CDR3 loop is CASSLDRDTAEAFF. CDR3 sequence (DNA): TGTGCCAGCAGCTTAGACAGGGATACCGCTGAAGCTTTCTTT.

The V gene is TRBV5-5, the J gene TRBJ2-5; D tentatively reads TRBD1 or TRBD2 (5 bases each). TRBJ2-1 explains the end of the DNA better; the J call may be wrong. The CDR3 runs 13 residues. The germline gives CDR1 SGHKS, CDR2 YYEKEE (reference sequence). CDR3 region: CASSRDGNNEQFF. In DNA form, the CDR3 reads TGTGCCAGCAGCAGGGACGGAAACAATGAGCAGTTCTTC.

The J gene is TRBJ2-7, the V gene TRBV7-3; D not certain. Near its end, the DNA agrees better with TRBJ1-2, so the J call may be wrong. CDR1 is SGHTA, CDR2 FQGTGA, per germline. There are 15 residues in the CDR3. The DNA of the CDR3 is TGTGCCAGCACCTTGCTACGAATAGGGCTCGGCGGCTACACCTTC. Protein sequence: CASTLLRIGLGGYTF.

The chain combines TRBV6-6 with TRBJ2-3; 9 bases map to TRBD1. The length of the CDR3 is 15 residues. Germline loops: CDR1 MNHNY, CDR2 SVGAGI (reference sequence). V shed 6 bases and J 1 base; nucleotides not matched to a gene: 5. In DNA, the CDR3 is TGTGCCAGCAGAGACAGGGGGAAGGGCACAGATACGCAGTATTTT. Its protein product is CASRDRGKGTDTQYF.

The rearrangement uses TRBV7-2 and TRBJ2-7; D possibly corresponds to TRBD2 (6 bases). With the DNA end fitting TRBJ2-1 better, the J assignment may be wrong. This CDR3 spans 14 amino acids. CDR1 and CDR2 (germline): SGHTA, FQGNSA. The chain's CDR3 is CASSSLASYNEQFF. DNA for the CDR3: TGTGCCAGCAGCTCTCTAGCGTCGTACAATGAGCAGTTCTTC.

The genes are TRBV7-8 and TRBJ2-5, with 9 bases lining up with TRBD2. Per germline, CDR1 SGHVS and CDR2 FQNEAQ. CDR3 length: 17 amino acids. J was trimmed by 11 bases and V by 5 bases; bases with no gene match: 21. The DNA of the CDR3 is TGTGCCAGCAGCCCCCTGCTCCTAGCGGGGTTCTACAATGAGCAGTACTTC. Its protein product is CASSPLLLAGFYNEQYF.

As to this clonotype: The CDR3 does not end in the conserved phenylalanine or tryptophan, so this is likely a read error. The limits of the CDR3 on the DNA are not certain, so only TCRdb's listed CDR3 is given. The chain recombines TRBV7-2 with TRBJ1-1; TRBD1 is the table's D call, not checked against the DNA. The CDR3 spans 16 amino acids, including both terminal residues. Per germline, CDR1 SGHTA and CDR2 FQGNSA. The CDR3 sequence: CASDPGGATMSSSSGQ.

The chain links TRBV7-8 to TRBJ2-7, with unresolved D. The J call may be faulty, since TRBJ2-1 better matches the DNA end. This CDR3 is 12 amino acids long. Germline V lookup: CDR1 SGHVS, CDR2 FQNEAQ. CDR3 sequence (DNA): TGTGCCAGCAGTTACGTCTCCAATGAGCAGTTCTTC. Translating gives CASSYVSNEQFF.

This clonotype was detected ten times or more. This chain joins TRBV15 and TRBJ2-1; D is perhaps TRBD1 (6 bases). V dropped 5 bases and J dropped 5 bases, with 13 bases sitting between them. CDR3 length: 14 residues. Per the germline V gene, CDR1 is LNHNV and CDR2 is YYDKDF (reference sequence). CDR3 amino acids: CATSFRTANNEQFF. The CDR3 region has the DNA TGTGCCACCAGCTTTAGGACAGCCAACAATGAGCAGTTCTTC.

V is TRBV7-9 and J is TRBJ2-1; TRBD1 agrees at 9 bases. The CDR3 has 14 amino acids. Germline V lookup: CDR1 SEHNR, CDR2 FQNEAQ (reference sequence). The V and J ends lost 3 bases and 8 bases, in that order; junction bases with no gene match: 5. The CDR3 sequence is CASSLGTGIHEQFF. The CDR3 DNA sequence: TGTGCCAGCAGCTTGGGGACAGGGATCCATGAGCAGTTCTTC.

The rearrangement links TRBV7-9 to TRBJ1-4; D possibly corresponds to TRBD1 (6 bases). The CDR3 totals 14 residues. Germline values: CDR1 SEHNR, CDR2 FQNEAQ (reference sequence). V gave up 0 bases and J gave up 8 bases, with 10 bases separating them. The CDR3 region is CASSLAQGGEKLFF. As DNA, the CDR3 is TGTGCCAGCAGCTTAGCACAGGGAGGCGAAAAACTGTTTTTT.

As to this clonotype: A read error may account for a junction end that differs from germline. V is TRBV5-3 and J is TRBJ2-1; D not certain. TRBV5-3 is an ORF, with its function uncertain. The CDR3 has 15 amino acids. The CDR3 DNA sequence: TGTGCCAGCAGCTCTCGATCGTATAGCACCTACGAGCAGTTCTTC. Residues: CASSSRSYSTYEQFF.

The chain is built from TRBV6-8 and TRBJ2-5; TRBD1 matches at 11 bases. The DNA end lines up better with TRBJ2-7; the J call may be wrong. In germline, CDR1 is MNHGY, CDR2 SAAAGT. The CDR3 loop spans 13 amino acids. The CDR3 sequence is CAAGQGAIYEQYF. The CDR3 DNA follows: TGTGCCGCCGGACAGGGGGCGATCTACGAGCAGTACTTC.

Ten or more counts support this clonotype. The chain is built from TRBV6-6 and TRBJ1-5; weak D call: TRBD1 (6 bases). Germline V gene data show CDR1 as MNHNY and CDR2 as SVGAGI (reference sequence). This CDR3 region has 13 residues. Trimming pared 2 bases from V and 7 bases from J, leaving 9 bases between. The CDR3 nucleotides read TGTGCCAGCAGTTACGGGGGCGGGCAGCCCCAGCATTTT. Encoded protein: CASSYGGGQPQHF.

The gene calls are TRBV7-2 and TRBJ2-1; 10 nucleotides match TRBD2. CDR1 and CDR2 from the germline V gene are SGHTA and FQGNSA. The junction had 8 bases not matched to a gene; V was cut back by 5 bases and J by 4 bases. The CDR3 is made up of 16 amino acids. The CDR3 DNA sequence: TGTGCCAGCAGCCATACCGGGACTAGCGTTTACAATGAGCAGTTCTTC. Its translation: CASSHTGTSVYNEQFF.

The CDR3 loop is CASAVAGGPDTQYF. The CDR3 DNA follows: TGTGCCAGTGCTGTAGCGGGAGGGCCAGATACGCAGTATTTT. The rearrangement links TRBV10-3 to TRBJ2-3; 11 nucleotides agree with TRBD2. CDR1 ENHRY and CDR2 SYGVKD come from the germline V gene. V lost 10 bases and J lost 4; bases outside the gene matches: 7. CDR3 length: 14 residues.

On this clonotype itself: One end of the junction varies from germline; a read error may be responsible. CDR3 protein: CASSLGSGRRSGELYF. The CDR3 DNA follows: TGTGCCAGCAGCTTAGGTAGCGGGAGAAGGTCCGGGGAGCTGTATTTT. This rearrangement joins TRBV7-2 to TRBJ2-5; 9 positions agree with TRBD2. This CDR3 contains 16 residues. The germline gives CDR1 SGHTA, CDR2 FQGNSA.

This clonotype was seen a few times. Germline is not matched at one junction end, which may reflect a read error. The rearrangement uses TRBV7-7 and TRBJ2-7; D could derive from TRBD1 or TRBD2 (5 bases each). The CDR3 has 13 amino acids. Germline V gene sequence: CDR1 SSHAT, CDR2 FNYEAQ (reference sequence). CDR3 bases: TGTGCTAGCAGCTTAGCGACAGACTACGAGCAGTACTTC. It codes for CASSLATDYEQYF. The full variable domain, with the rest looked up from reference TRBV7-7 and TRBJ2-7, is GAGVSQSPRYKVTKRGQDVTLRCDPISSHATLYWYQQALGQGPEFLTYFNYEAQPDKSGLPSDRFSAERPEGSISTLTIQRTEQRDSAMYRCASSLATDYEQYFGPGTRLTVT.